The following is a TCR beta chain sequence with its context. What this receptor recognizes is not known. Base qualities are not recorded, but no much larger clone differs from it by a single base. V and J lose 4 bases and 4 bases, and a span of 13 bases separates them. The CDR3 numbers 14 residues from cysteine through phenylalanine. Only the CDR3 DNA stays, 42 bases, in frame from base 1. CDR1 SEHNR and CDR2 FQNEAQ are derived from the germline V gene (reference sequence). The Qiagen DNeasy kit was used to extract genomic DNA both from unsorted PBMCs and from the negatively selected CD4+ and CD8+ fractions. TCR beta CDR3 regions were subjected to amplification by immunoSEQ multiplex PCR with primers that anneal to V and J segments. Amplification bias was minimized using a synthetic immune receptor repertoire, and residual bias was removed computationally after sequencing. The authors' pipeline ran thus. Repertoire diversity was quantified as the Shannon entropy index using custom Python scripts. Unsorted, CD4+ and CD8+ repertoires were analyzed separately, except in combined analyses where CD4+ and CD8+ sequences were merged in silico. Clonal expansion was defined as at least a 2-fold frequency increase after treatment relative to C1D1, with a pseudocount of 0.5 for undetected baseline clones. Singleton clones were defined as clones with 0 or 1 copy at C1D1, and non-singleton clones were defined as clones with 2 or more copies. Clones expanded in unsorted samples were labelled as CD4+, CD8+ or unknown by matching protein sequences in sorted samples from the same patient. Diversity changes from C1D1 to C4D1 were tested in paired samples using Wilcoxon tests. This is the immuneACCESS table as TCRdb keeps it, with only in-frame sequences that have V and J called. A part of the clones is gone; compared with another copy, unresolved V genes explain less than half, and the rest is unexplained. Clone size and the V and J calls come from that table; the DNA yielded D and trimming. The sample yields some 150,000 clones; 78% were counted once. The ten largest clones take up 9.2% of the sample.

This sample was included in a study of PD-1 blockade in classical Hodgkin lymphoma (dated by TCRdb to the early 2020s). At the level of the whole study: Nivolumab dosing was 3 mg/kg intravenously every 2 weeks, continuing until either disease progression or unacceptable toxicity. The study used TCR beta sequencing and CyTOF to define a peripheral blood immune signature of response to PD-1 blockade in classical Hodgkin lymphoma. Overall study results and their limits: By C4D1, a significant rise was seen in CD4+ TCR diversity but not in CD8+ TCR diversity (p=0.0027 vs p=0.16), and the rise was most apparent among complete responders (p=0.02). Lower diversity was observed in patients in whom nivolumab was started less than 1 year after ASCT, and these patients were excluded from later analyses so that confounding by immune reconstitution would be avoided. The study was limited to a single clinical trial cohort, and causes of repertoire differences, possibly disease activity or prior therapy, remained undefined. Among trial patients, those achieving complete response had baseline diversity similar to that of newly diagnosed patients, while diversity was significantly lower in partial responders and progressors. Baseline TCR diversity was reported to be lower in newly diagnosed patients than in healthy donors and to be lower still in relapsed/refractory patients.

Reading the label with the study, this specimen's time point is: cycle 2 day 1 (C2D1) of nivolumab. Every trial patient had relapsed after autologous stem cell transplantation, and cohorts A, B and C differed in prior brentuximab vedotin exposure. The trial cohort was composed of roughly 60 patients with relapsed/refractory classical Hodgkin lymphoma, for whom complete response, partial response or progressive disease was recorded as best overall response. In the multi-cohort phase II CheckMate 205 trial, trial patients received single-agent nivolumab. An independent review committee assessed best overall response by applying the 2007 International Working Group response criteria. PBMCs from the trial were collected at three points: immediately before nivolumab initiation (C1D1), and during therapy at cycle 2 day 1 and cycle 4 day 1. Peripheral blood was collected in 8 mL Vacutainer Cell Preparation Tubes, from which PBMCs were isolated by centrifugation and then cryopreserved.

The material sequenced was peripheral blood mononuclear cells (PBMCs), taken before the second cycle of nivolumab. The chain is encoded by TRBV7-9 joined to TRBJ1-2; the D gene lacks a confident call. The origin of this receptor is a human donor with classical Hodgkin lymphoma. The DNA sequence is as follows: TGTGCCAGCAGCTCACGTGACCGGGCCTATGGCTACACCTTC. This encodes CASSSRDRAYGYTF.